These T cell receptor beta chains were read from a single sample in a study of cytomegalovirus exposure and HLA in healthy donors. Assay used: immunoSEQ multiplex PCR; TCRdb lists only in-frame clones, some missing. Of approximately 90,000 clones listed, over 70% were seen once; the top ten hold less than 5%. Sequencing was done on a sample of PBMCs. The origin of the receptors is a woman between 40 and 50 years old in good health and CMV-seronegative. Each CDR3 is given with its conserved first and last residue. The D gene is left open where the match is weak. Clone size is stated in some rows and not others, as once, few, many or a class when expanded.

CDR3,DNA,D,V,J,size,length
CASSYRTGAKYEQYF,TGTGCCAGCAGCTACCGGACAGGGGCGAAATACGAGCAGTACTTC,TRBD1,TRBV5-6,TRBJ2-7,.,15
CASSQLAVLYEQYF,TGTGCCAGCAGCCAACTAGCCGTGCTGTACGAGCAGTACTTC,.,TRBV11-2,TRBJ2-7,.,14
CASSLGAGTGNTIYF,TGTGCCAGCAGCTTAGGGGCAGGGACTGGAAACACCATATATTTT,.,TRBV7-3,TRBJ1-3,.,15
CASSYRGGSGNTIYF,TGTGCCAGCAGTTACCGCGGGGGCTCTGGAAACACCATATATTTT,.,TRBV6-5,TRBJ1-3,.,15
CASSIPPPAGELFF,TGTGCCAGTAGTATTCCACCCCCAGCCGGGGAGCTGTTTTTT,.,TRBV19,TRBJ2-2,.,14
CASSSARGRADTQYF,TGTGCCAGCAGTTCTGCCAGGGGGCGGGCAGATACGCAGTATTTT,TRBD1,TRBV6-5,TRBJ2-3,.,15
CASSQTWGSQYEQYF,TGTGCCAGCAGTCAAACCTGGGGCTCGCAGTACGAGCAGTACTTC,.,TRBV2,TRBJ2-7,.,15
CASSVGGQFLTTQYF,TGTGCCAGCAGCGTAGGAGGACAGTTCCTGACTACCCAGTACTTC,.,TRBV9,TRBJ2-5,.,15
CASSTATGGNGYTF,TGTGCCAGCAGCACAGCTACAGGGGGGAATGGCTACACCTTC,TRBD1,TRBV5-4,TRBJ1-2,.,14
CASRTGTGIWSNQPQHF,TGTGCCAGCAGAACAGGGACAGGTATTTGGAGCAATCAGCCCCAGCATTTT,TRBD1,TRBV5-8,TRBJ1-5,.,17
CASSLTRAGANVLTF,TGTGCCAGCAGCCTGACTCGGGCTGGGGCCAACGTCCTGACTTTC,.,TRBV2,TRBJ2-6,.,15
CASSEYRARGEKLFF,TGTGCCAGCAGTGAATACAGGGCAAGGGGTGAAAAACTGTTTTTT,.,TRBV25-1,TRBJ1-4,.,15
CASSSTESSYNEQFF,TGTGCCAGCAGCTCCACAGAGAGCTCCTACAATGAGCAGTTCTTC,.,TRBV7-9,TRBJ2-1,.,15
CASSQDPRGASNQPQHF,TGTGCCAGCAGCCAAGACCCCAGGGGGGCTAGCAATCAGCCCCAGCATTTT,TRBD1,TRBV4-2,TRBJ1-5,.,17
CASSLYGHLYEQYF,TGTGCCAGCAGTCTCTACGGACACCTCTACGAGCAGTACTTC,.,TRBV27,TRBJ2-7,.,14
CASSLGTSGGWGDTQYF,TGTGCCAGCAGCTTAGGGACTAGCGGGGGGTGGGGAGATACGCAGTATTTT,TRBD2,TRBV11-1,TRBJ2-3,few,17
CASSLDLGRGYEQYF,TGTGCCAGCAGCCTAGATCTAGGCAGGGGGTACGAGCAGTACTTC,TRBD1,TRBV7-8,TRBJ2-7,few,15
CASSPNPVPSRGYTF,TGTGCCAGCAGCCCAAACCCGGTGCCGTCCCGGGGCTACACCTTC,.,TRBV5-5,TRBJ1-2,few,15
CASSLLGIPDTQYF,TGCGCCAGCAGCTTGCTCGGGATCCCAGATACGCAGTATTTT,.,TRBV5-1,TRBJ2-3,.,14
CASASSNYGYTF,TGTGCCAGCGCCTCTAGTAACTATGGCTACACCTTC,.,TRBV27,TRBJ1-2,.,12
CASSQDQGRFTDTQYF,TGTGCCAGCAGCCAAGATCAGGGGCGATTCACAGATACGCAGTATTTT,.,TRBV4-2,TRBJ2-3,.,16
CASSSEDRPFHEQYF,TGCGCCAGCAGCTCGGAAGACAGGCCCTTCCACGAGCAGTACTTC,.,TRBV5-1,TRBJ2-7,.,15
CASSKRGTFGNTIYF,TGTGCCAGCAGCAAACGCGGGACTTTTGGAAACACCATATATTTT,.,TRBV21-1,TRBJ1-3,few,15
CASSPRTGGNTDTQYF,TGTGCCAGCAGCCCGCGGACAGGGGGGAACACAGATACGCAGTATTTT,TRBD1,TRBV7-3,TRBJ2-3,.,16
CASARTLTYEQYF,TGCGCCAGCGCCAGGACACTTACCTACGAGCAGTACTTC,.,TRBV5-1,TRBJ2-7,few,13
CASSFGQGWNYGYTF,TGTGCCAGCAGTTTCGGACAGGGATGGAACTATGGCTACACCTTC,TRBD1,TRBV6-5,TRBJ1-2,.,15
CASSGAASYEQYF,TGTGCCAGCAGTGGGGCAGCCTCCTACGAGCAGTACTTC,.,TRBV2,TRBJ2-7,.,13
CASRQGNQPQHF,TGTGCCAGTAGACAGGGTAATCAGCCCCAGCATTTT,.,TRBV19,TRBJ1-5,once,12
CATKEPYTGELFF,TGCGCCACTAAAGAGCCGTACACCGGGGAGCTGTTTTTT,.,TRBV10-2,TRBJ2-2,.,13
CASSSGTLDETQYF,TGTGCCAGCAGCTCCGGGACTTTGGACGAGACCCAGTACTTC,.,TRBV5-6,TRBJ2-5,once,14
CASSPSQSGANVLTF,TGTGCCAGTAGTCCTTCACAGTCTGGGGCCAACGTCCTGACTTTC,.,TRBV19,TRBJ2-6,few,15